A single sample gave rise to the 27 T cell receptor beta chains below, sequenced in a study of T-cell reconstitution after alpha-beta-depleted transplantation in children. During its preparation, the TCRbeta library received unique molecular identifiers. From the PCR reads, TCRdb called clonotypes with MiXCR, one entry per CDR3 protein. The sample consists of more than 85,000 distinct CDR3 sequences, roughly 7.6% of them appearing once. Specimen: PBMCs, collected before TCRalphabeta/CD19-depleted stem cell transplant. Receptors originate from a boy aged 2-15 years with acute lymphoblastic leukemia, due to receive a stem cell transplant.

This clonotype was detected many times. The genes are TRBV12-3 or TRBV12-4 and TRBJ1-1; D gene unclear. Trimming stripped 5 bases from V and 4 bases from J, with 11 bases between. CDR3 length equals 13 residues. Here the CDR3 reads CASSLQAGTEAFF. DNA for the CDR3: TGTGCCAGCAGTCTTCAAGCGGGCACTGAAGCTTTCTTT.

This clonotype was seen many times. The gene calls are TRBV5-1 and TRBJ2-6; possibly TRBD1 for D (6 bases). The CDR3 is 16 amino acids. Germline CDR1 reads SGHRS; CDR2 reads YFSETQ. Deletions cut 4 bases from V and 2 bases from J, with 13 bases between. CDR3 protein: CASSPHTGTGANVLTF. CDR3 sequence (DNA): TGCGCCAGCAGCCCCCATACAGGGACTGGGGCCAACGTCCTGACTTTC. The full variable domain, in which reference TRBV5-1 and TRBJ2-6 provide the parts outside the CDR3, is KAGVTQTPRYLIKTRGQQVTLSCSPISGHRSVSWYQQTPGQGLQFLFEYFSETQRNKGNFPGRFSGRQFSNSRSEMNVSTLELGDSALYLCASSPHTGTGANVLTFGAGSRLTVL.

In this sample, this clonotype turned up many times. This rearrangement joins TRBV5-1 to TRBJ2-5; D assignment may be TRBD1 or TRBD2 (5 bases each). The germline V and J ends were trimmed by 0 bases and 5 bases, with 11 bases remaining between them. Germline CDR1 is SGHRS and CDR2 is YFSETQ. CDR3 length: 14 residues. The DNA for the CDR3 is TGCGCCAGCAGCTTGGGTGGGGGTTCGGAGACCCAGTACTTC. Its protein is CASSLGGGSETQYF.

This clonotype was picked up a small number of times. The chain employs TRBV5-1 and TRBJ2-1, with no clear D. CDR3 length: 13 amino acids. Germline loops: CDR1 SGHRS, CDR2 YFSETQ. V lost 3 bases to trimming and J lost 5 bases, with 9 bases between them. The CDR3 nucleotides are TGCGCCAGCAGCTCGGCACAGAACAATGAGCAGTTCTTC. Translated, it gives CASSSAQNNEQFF.

This clonotype occurred many times. The chain links TRBV9 to TRBJ2-7, with TRBD1 matching over 7 bases. J gave up 9 bases and V 4 bases, and 10 bases lay outside the gene matches. The CDR3 is 13 amino acids. The germline CDR1 and CDR2 sequences are SGDLS and YYNGEE. The CDR3 protein is CASSNGQEGLQYF. CDR3 bases: TGTGCCAGCAGCAACGGACAGGAAGGGTTGCAGTACTTC. The full variable domain, with the rest looked up from reference TRBV9 and TRBJ2-7, is DSGVTQTPKHLITATGQRVTLRCSPRSGDLSVYWYQQSLDQGLQFLIQYYNGEERAKGNILERFSAQQFPDLHSELNLSSLELGDSALYFCASSNGQEGLQYFGPGTRLTVT.

This clonotype came up many times. The V gene is TRBV14, the J gene TRBJ2-3; D remains ambiguous. V was pared by 1 base and J by 4 bases, with 6 bases between. This CDR3 region has 13 residues. CDR1 is SGHDN, CDR2 FVKESK, per germline. CDR3: CASSQALADTQYF. As DNA, the CDR3 is TGTGCCAGCAGCCAAGCCCTGGCAGATACGCAGTATTTT.

Note on this clonotype: A much larger clone lies one base from this, so it may be a read error. It is likely a read error, because the conserved phenylalanine at the end of the CDR3 is missing. V gene TRBV12-3 or TRBV12-4 combines with J gene TRBJ1-4; tentative D call: TRBD1 (5 bases). The CDR3 totals 18 residues. V was trimmed by 5 bases and J by 8 bases, leaving 27 bases between them. CDR3 bases: TGTGCCAGCAGTCTAAGACTAAAATCATGGGACGGACCCGAAAAACTGTTTATT. Amino acids: CASSLRLKSWDGPEKLFI.

The CDR3 is CASSLYDRVGNSPLHF. The CDR3 coding sequence is TGTGCCAGCAGTTTATATGACAGGGTAGGGAATTCACCCCTCCACTTT. The V and J genes are TRBV27 and TRBJ1-6; 7 bases are shared with TRBD1. The CDR3 loop spans 16 amino acids. From germline, CDR1 is MNHEY and CDR2 SMNVEV (reference sequence). After removal of 1 base from V and 7 bases from J, the junction contained 7 bases not matched to a gene.

The chain is built from TRBV6-5 and TRBJ2-7; possible D gene TRBD1, 6 bases. This CDR3 has 15 residues. Trimming removed 2 bases at V and 3 bases at J, with 14 bases between. Germline values: CDR1 MNHEY, CDR2 SVGAGI. The CDR3 region is CASSYGGQPNYEQYF. The CDR3 coding sequence is TGTGCCAGCAGTTACGGTGGACAGCCAAACTACGAGCAGTACTTC.

Ten or more counts support this clonotype. V gene TRBV5-1 combines with J gene TRBJ2-3, with D hard to call. V was cut by 5 bases and J by 8 bases, with 12 bases left in between. Germline V gene data show CDR1 as SGHRS and CDR2 as YFSETQ. The CDR3 runs 12 residues. The DNA for the CDR3 is TGCGCCAGCAGTTCGACCGGAGCTACGCAGTATTTT. Its translation is CASSSTGATQYF.

The chain has TRBV27 and TRBJ2-1; no clear D. This CDR3 is 12 amino acids long. Trimming left V 5 bases short and J 6 bases short, with 8 bases between. Germline-derived CDR1 and CDR2 are MNHEY and SMNVEV (reference sequence). The CDR3 bases are TGTGCCAGCAGTGGGTCTTTCAATGAGCAGTTCTTC. Residues: CASSGSFNEQFF.

This clonotype has a count of ten or more. The chain carries TRBV20-1 and TRBJ2-5, with TRBD2 identical over 7 bases. From germline, CDR1 is DFQATT and CDR2 SNEGSKA (reference sequence). The CDR3 is 14 amino acids. The ends lost 6 bases at V and 1 base at J; junction bases unmatched: 8. The CDR3 region is CSAASGDPQETQYF. Written as DNA, the CDR3 is TGCAGTGCAGCCAGCGGGGACCCCCAAGAGACCCAGTACTTC.

This clonotype occurred many times. The V gene is TRBV6-2 or TRBV6-3, the J gene TRBJ2-3; 7 bases align to TRBD1. The V gene end was trimmed by 8 bases and the J gene end by 6 bases; junction bases not matched to a gene: 5. The CDR3 has 12 amino acids. The germline V gene encodes CDR1 MNHEY and CDR2 SVGEGT. CDR3 protein: CASGTRGDTQYF. CDR3 bases: TGTGCCAGCGGAACCAGGGGGGATACGCAGTATTTT.

This clonotype was observed many times. The chain recombines TRBV27 with TRBJ2-3; 8 positions match TRBD1. The CDR3 totals 17 residues. CDR1 is MNHEY and CDR2 is SMNVEV in the germline V gene (reference sequence). V lost 5 bases to trimming and J lost 1 base; unmatched junction nucleotides: 11. The CDR3 loop is CASSHGQGRRGTDTQYF. DNA for the CDR3: TGTGCCAGCAGTCATGGACAGGGCCGAAGAGGCACAGATACGCAGTATTTT.

This clonotype was detected ten times or more. The chain uses TRBV20-1 and TRBJ1-1; D remains unclear. V was shortened by 5 bases and J by 1 base, with 8 bases between the two germline ends. From germline, CDR1 is DFQATT and CDR2 SNEGSKA (reference sequence). The CDR3 totals 12 residues. The CDR3 bases are TGCAGTGCTTATATACGGAACACTGAAGCTTTCTTT. Protein product: CSAYIRNTEAFF.

This clonotype came up a few times. The chain combines TRBV28 with TRBJ1-2; 7 bases line up with TRBD1. Unmatched junction bases numbered 12, after V lost 3 bases and J lost 8 bases. The CDR3 covers 15 residues. Looked up from germline, CDR1 is MDHEN and CDR2 is SYDVKM. The CDR3, as DNA: TGTGCCAGCAGTTTCCTCCTTACAGGGGTAGGCGGCTACACCTTC. Encoded protein: CASSFLLTGVGGYTF.

The chain uses TRBV7-2 and TRBJ2-7; weak D call: TRBD2 (6 bases). With 0 bases removed from V and 2 bases from J, the gap between germline ends came to 8 bases. CDR1 SGHTA and CDR2 FQGNSA come from the germline V gene. The CDR3 runs to 14 residues. The CDR3, as DNA: TGTGCCAGCAGCTTAGCTAGACTAGCCTACGAGCAGTACGTC. Its translation is CASSLARLAYEQYV.

This clonotype came up many times. The rearrangement uses TRBV7-9 and TRBJ2-5; perhaps D is TRBD1 or TRBD2 (5 bases each). Trimming took off 5 bases at V and 5 bases at J, with 12 bases between the two ends. The CDR3 is made up of 13 amino acids. Germline assignment: CDR1 SEHNR and CDR2 FQNEAQ (reference sequence). The CDR3 sequence: CASSPGDGETQYF. DNA for the CDR3: TGTGCCAGCAGCCCCGGGGACGGGGAGACCCAGTACTTC.

This clonotype has only a few counts. V gene TRBV7-9 combines with J gene TRBJ2-5, with 7 bases matching TRBD1. V lost 3 bases, J lost 3 bases, and 4 bases stayed unmatched. The germline V gene encodes CDR1 SEHNR and CDR2 FQNEAQ (reference sequence). CDR3 length: 14 amino acids. CDR3 DNA: TGTGCCAGCAGCTTGAGACAGGGTAAAGAGACCCAGTACTTC. Its protein product is CASSLRQGKETQYF. The full variable domain, rest sourced from reference TRBV7-9 and TRBJ2-5, is DTGVSQNPRHKITKRGQNVTFRCDPISEHNRLYWYRQTLGQGPEFLTYFQNEAQLEKSRLLSDRFSAERPKGSFSTLEIQRTEQGDSAMYLCASSLRQGKETQYFGPGTRLLVL.

The CDR3 is CASSSGGNSPLHF. CDR3 bases: TGTGCCAGCAGCTCAGGGGGCAATTCACCCCTCCACTTT. This chain joins TRBV6-1 and TRBJ1-6, with 8 bases aligning to TRBD1. The trim removed 6 bases at V and 7 bases at J, leaving 2 bases unmatched. Germline V gene sequence: CDR1 MNHNS, CDR2 SASEGT. The CDR3 is made up of 13 amino acids.

This clonotype was seen at least ten times. CDR3 sequence: CSVDSGGGAGETQYF. Written as DNA, the CDR3 is TGCAGCGTTGATTCCGGCGGGGGGGCCGGGGAGACCCAGTACTTC. This rearrangement joins TRBV29-1 to TRBJ2-5, with 9 bases that match TRBD2. Germline assignment: CDR1 SQVTM and CDR2 ANQGSEA. The CDR3 is made up of 15 amino acids. V lost 3 bases, J lost 5 bases, and 10 bases stayed unmatched.

This clonotype was found a few times. The chain carries TRBV4-3 and TRBJ1-6, with D possibly being TRBD1 (5 bases). In germline, CDR1 is LGHNA, CDR2 YSLEER. V was pared by 5 bases and J by 4 bases, with 6 bases between. CDR3 length: 13 residues. The CDR3 sequence: CASSAGYNSPLHF. The CDR3 DNA sequence: TGCGCCAGCAGCGCAGGGTATAATTCACCCCTCCACTTT.

The J gene is TRBJ2-3, the V gene TRBV6-5; tentative D call: TRBD2 (7 bases). V was cut by 8 bases and J by 2 bases, with 8 bases left in between. Per germline, CDR1 MNHEY and CDR2 SVGAGI. This CDR3 has 12 amino acids. The CDR3 protein is CASGGATDTQYF. The CDR3 bases are TGTGCCAGCGGGGGGGCCACAGATACGCAGTATTTT.

At least ten counts were recorded for this clonotype. The chain has TRBV9 and TRBJ2-5; TRBD1 might be the D (6 bases). Germline CDR1 reads SGDLS; CDR2 reads YYNGEE. The CDR3 consists of 15 residues. Trimming pared 3 bases from V and 2 bases from J, leaving 14 bases between. Written as DNA, the CDR3 is TGTGCCAGCAGCGCCCGGGACACCTTTCAAGAGACCCAGTACTTC. As protein: CASSARDTFQETQYF. The whole variable domain, filled in from reference TRBV9 and TRBJ2-5, reads DSGVTQTPKHLITATGQRVTLRCSPRSGDLSVYWYQQSLDQGLQFLIQYYNGEERAKGNILERFSAQQFPDLHSELNLSSLELGDSALYFCASSARDTFQETQYFGPGTRLLVL.

The sample holds many counts of this clonotype. The limits of the CDR3 on the DNA are not certain, so only TCRdb's listed CDR3 is given. J is TRBJ2-2 and V is TRBV21-1. TRBV21-1 is a documented pseudogene. Termini included, the CDR3 measures 15 amino acids. The chain's CDR3 is CASRVGSGSTGELFF.

The chain carries TRBV11-2 and TRBJ1-1, with D unresolved. CDR1 is SGHAT, CDR2 FQNNGV, per germline. V lost 5 bases to trimming and J lost 3 bases, with 13 bases between them. The CDR3 contains 14 residues. Here the CDR3 DNA reads TGTGCCAGCAGCCCAGAGGACGGGCACACTGAAGCTTTCTTT. This translates into CASSPEDGHTEAFF.

The table lists this clonotype with a few counts. This chain uses TRBV20-1 with TRBJ2-3; D not certain. Trimming took 6 bases from V and 2 from J, leaving 6 bases between them. Germline CDR1 reads DFQATT; CDR2 reads SNEGSKA (reference sequence). The CDR3 runs to 11 residues. This CDR3 is CSALITDTQYF. CDR3 coding DNA: TGCAGTGCGCTTATCACAGATACGCAGTATTTT.